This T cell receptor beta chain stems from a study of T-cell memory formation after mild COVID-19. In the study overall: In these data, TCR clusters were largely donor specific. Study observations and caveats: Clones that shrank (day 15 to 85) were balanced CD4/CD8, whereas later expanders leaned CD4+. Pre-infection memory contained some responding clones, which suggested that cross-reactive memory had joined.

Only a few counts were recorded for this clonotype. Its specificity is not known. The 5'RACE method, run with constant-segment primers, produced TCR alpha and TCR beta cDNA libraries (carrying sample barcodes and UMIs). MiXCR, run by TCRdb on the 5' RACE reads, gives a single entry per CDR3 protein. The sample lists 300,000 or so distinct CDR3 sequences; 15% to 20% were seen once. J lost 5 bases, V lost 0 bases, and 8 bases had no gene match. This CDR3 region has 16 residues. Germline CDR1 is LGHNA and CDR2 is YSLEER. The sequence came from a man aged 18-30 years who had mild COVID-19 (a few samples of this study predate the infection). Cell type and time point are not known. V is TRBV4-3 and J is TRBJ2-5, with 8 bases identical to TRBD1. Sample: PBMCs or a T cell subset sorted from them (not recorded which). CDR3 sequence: CASSQDGGYRGETQYF. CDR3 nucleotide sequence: TGCGCCAGCAGCCAAGATGGGGGGTACAGGGGGGAGACCCAGTACTTC.